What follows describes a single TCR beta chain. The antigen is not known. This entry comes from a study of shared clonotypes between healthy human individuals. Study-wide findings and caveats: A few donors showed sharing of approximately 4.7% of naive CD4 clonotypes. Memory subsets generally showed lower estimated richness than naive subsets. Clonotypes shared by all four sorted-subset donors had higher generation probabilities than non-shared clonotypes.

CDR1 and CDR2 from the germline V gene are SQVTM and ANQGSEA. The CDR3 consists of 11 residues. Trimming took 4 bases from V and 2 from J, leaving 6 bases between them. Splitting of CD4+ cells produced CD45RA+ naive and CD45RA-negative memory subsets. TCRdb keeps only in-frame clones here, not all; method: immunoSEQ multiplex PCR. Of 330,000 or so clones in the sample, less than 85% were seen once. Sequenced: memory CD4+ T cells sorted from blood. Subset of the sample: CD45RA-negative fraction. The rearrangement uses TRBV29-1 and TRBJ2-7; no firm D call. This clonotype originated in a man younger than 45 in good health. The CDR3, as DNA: TGCAGCGTTGCCTTTCCCTACGAGCAGTACTTC. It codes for CSVAFPYEQYF.